Sequencing of this TCR beta chain was carried out in a study of memory CD4+ T cells and cytomegalovirus serostatus. Clones were read by immunoSEQ multiplex PCR, and TCRdb kept only the in-frame ones, dropping some. The profile covers 80,000 to 100,000 clones, with 80% appearing a single time and about 3.6% taken by the ten largest. As regards this clone: What it binds is not known.

Study findings and constraints: The CMV-associated TCR signature appears largely within the CD4+ memory repertoire.

The CDR3 is made up of 21 amino acids. The trim removed 0 bases at V and 0 bases at J, leaving 14 bases unmatched. Looked up from germline, CDR1 is KGHSH and CDR2 is LQKENI. Single viable CD3+CD4+CD8-CD45RO+ cells were sorted as the memory CD4+ T cells. Total CD4+ T cells were enriched by CD4 positive selection. The rearrangement joins TRBV18 to TRBJ1-5; 10 bases align to TRBD1. The origin of this receptor is an adult in good health and CMV-seropositive. The sequenced sample consisted of memory CD4+ T cells from blood. The CDR3 DNA is TGTGCCAGCTCACCACCGATGGGAGACAGGGGGCAAGGAGGTAGCAATCAGCCCCAGCATTTT. Protein sequence: CASSPPMGDRGQGGSNQPQHF.